One sample yielded the 11 T cell receptor beta chains listed below, sequenced in a study of preoperative IRX-2 immunotherapy in early breast cancer. Repertoires were generated with immunoSEQ multiplex PCR, while TCRdb's copy carries only in-frame clones and drops some. This sample has about 38,000 clones, with roughly four fifths found just once. The treatment was: preoperative locoregional IRX-2 cytokine immunotherapy. The source was lymph node tissue, collected after IRX-2 immunotherapy. The source is a human donor with breast cancer.

A single count supports this clone. The chain has TRBV19 and TRBJ1-5, with D perhaps matching TRBD1 (5 bases). This CDR3 is built from 17 residues. Trimming left V 3 bases short and J 0 bases short, with 15 bases between. Looked up from germline, CDR1 is LNHDA and CDR2 is SQIVND (reference sequence). The CDR3 DNA follows: TGTGCCAGTAGTATCAGAGGGGCGGAACCTAGCAATCAGCCCCAGCATTTT. It codes for CASSIRGAEPSNQPQHF.

This clone appeared once. The gene calls are TRBV12-5 and TRBJ1-5; D may be TRBD1 (5 bases). The CDR3 extends over 14 amino acids. The V gene's germline CDR1 is LGHNT and CDR2 FRNRAP. CDR3 sequence (DNA): TGTGCCAGCACCCAGAGGGACTTGGGTCAGCCCCAGCATTTT. Residues: CASTQRDLGQPQHF.

The J gene is TRBJ1-1, the V gene TRBV7-1; weak D call: TRBD1 (5 bases). TRBV7-1 is filed as an ORF, its function uncertain. V lost 5 bases and J 0 bases, leaving 13 bases between the germline ends. The CDR3 runs to 15 residues. Here the CDR3 reads CASSGRLGVNTEAFF. The CDR3 coding sequence is TGTGCCAGCAGCGGGCGGTTAGGGGTGAACACTGAAGCTTTCTTT.

The chain links TRBV18 to TRBJ1-2, with 7 positions matching TRBD1. This CDR3 has 15 residues. Losses at the gene ends were 2 bases for V and 4 bases for J; bases not matched to a gene: 7. Per germline, CDR1 KGHSH and CDR2 LQKENI. The CDR3: CASSPGTEAFYGYTF. CDR3 DNA sequence: TGTGCCAGCTCACCAGGGACAGAAGCCTTCTATGGCTACACCTTC.

Turning to this clone: The junction departs from germline at one end; a sequencing error may be responsible. The J gene is TRBJ2-4, the V gene TRBV28; the D gene is possibly TRBD1 (6 bases). Germline V gene data show CDR1 as MDHEN and CDR2 as SYDVKM. The CDR3 has 13 residues. The CDR3 DNA sequence: TGTGCCAGCAGTAACCAGTCCGGGACAAGACCCTTCTTC. Its translation is CASSNQSGTRPFF.

The J gene is TRBJ2-7, the V gene TRBV18; the match to TRBD1 covers 8 bases. Germline V gene data show CDR1 as KGHSH and CDR2 as LQKENI. The length of the CDR3 is 15 residues. V lost 3 bases and J lost 2; bases outside the gene matches: 6. In DNA form, the CDR3 reads TGTGCCAGCTCACCTTCAGGGGGCTGGGCCTACGAGCAGTACTTC. It translates to CASSPSGGWAYEQYF.

V gene TRBV11-3 combines with J gene TRBJ1-1; D remains ambiguous. Trimming shortened V by 5 bases and J by 1 base, and 11 bases separated the two germline ends. The CDR3 contains 14 residues. Germline assignment: CDR1 SGHNT and CDR2 YENEEA. The DNA of the CDR3 is TGTGCCAGCAGCCTAACCCTTAGGAACACTGAAGCTTTCTTT. Translating it yields CASSLTLRNTEAFF.

This clone was recorded once. The chain links TRBV5-1 to TRBJ1-2; 8 nucleotides align to TRBD1. The CDR3 runs to 16 residues. V lost 4 bases and J lost 4; bases outside the gene matches: 12. The germline V gene has CDR1 SGHRS and CDR2 YFSETQ. The CDR3 is CASSQNPGQATYGYTF. CDR3 DNA: TGCGCCAGCAGCCAGAATCCGGGACAGGCGACCTATGGCTACACCTTC. The variable domain in full, completed from reference TRBV5-1 and TRBJ1-2, reads KAGVTQTPRYLIKTRGQQVTLSCSPISGHRSVSWYQQTPGQGLQFLFEYFSETQRNKGNFPGRFSGRQFSNSRSEMNVSTLELGDSALYLCASSQNPGQATYGYTFGSGTRLTVV.

This clone appeared a few times. The genes are TRBV11-3 and TRBJ2-3; D is undetermined. Between the trimmed V and J ends, which lost 3 bases and 6 bases, there was a span of 13 bases. Germline lookup yields CDR1 SGHNT and CDR2 YENEEA. The CDR3 totals 14 residues. CDR3 nucleotide sequence: TGTGCCAGCAGCTTGGGTCTCCAAGGGGATACGCAGTATTTT. This gives the protein CASSLGLQGDTQYF.

CDR3 amino acids: CASRGLDRDEQYF. The CDR3 nucleotides are TGTGCCAGCAGGGGACTTGACAGGGACGAGCAGTACTTC. The chain combines TRBV6-8 with TRBJ2-7, with a possible D match to TRBD1 (7 bases). The CDR3 consists of 13 residues. With 6 bases removed from V and 5 bases from J, the gap between germline ends came to 14 bases. Germline-derived CDR1 and CDR2 are MNHGY and SAAAGT.

The chain recombines TRBV6-8 with TRBJ1-1; possible D gene TRBD1, 5 bases. This CDR3 comprises 14 residues. Trimming removed 2 bases from V and 1 base from J, with 8 bases in between. Germline values: CDR1 MNHGY, CDR2 SAAAGT. CDR3 coding DNA: TGTGCCAGCAGTTACGGCAGGGCGAACACTGAAGCTTTCTTT. Translation gives CASSYGRANTEAFF.